One TCR beta chain is described in this entry. Antigen: not known. This sample is drawn from a study of memory CD4+ T cells and cytomegalovirus serostatus. The overall study: Healthy Belgian adult donors included under ten CMV-positive and some 24 CMV-negative people. Study outcomes and limitations: The CMV-associated TCR signature appears largely within the CD4+ memory repertoire.

Germline V gene sequence: CDR1 DFQATT, CDR2 SNEGSKA (reference sequence). The CDR3 has 11 amino acids. The V end was cut by 3 bases, the J end by 3 bases, with 6 bases between. Single viable CD3+CD4+CD8-CD45RO+ cells were sorted as the memory CD4+ T cells. Serostatus was set by detecting CMV pp150, pp28, p38, p52 IgG. In the source study's methods: After removing out-of-frame reads, millions of distinct TCRbeta sequences remained. The assay was immunoSEQ multiplex PCR, and TCRdb's table has in-frame clones only and misses some. Clone size and V and J calls were adopted from that table, with D and trimming inferred from the DNA. This sample has about 75,000 clones, with roughly 80% found just once.

The chain is built from TRBV20-1 and TRBJ2-7; no definite D call. The sequence derives from an adult in good health and CMV-seropositive. Sequenced: memory CD4+ T cells from blood. The CDR3: CSASVFYEQYF. The CDR3 coding sequence is TGCAGTGCTAGTGTTTTCTACGAGCAGTACTTC.